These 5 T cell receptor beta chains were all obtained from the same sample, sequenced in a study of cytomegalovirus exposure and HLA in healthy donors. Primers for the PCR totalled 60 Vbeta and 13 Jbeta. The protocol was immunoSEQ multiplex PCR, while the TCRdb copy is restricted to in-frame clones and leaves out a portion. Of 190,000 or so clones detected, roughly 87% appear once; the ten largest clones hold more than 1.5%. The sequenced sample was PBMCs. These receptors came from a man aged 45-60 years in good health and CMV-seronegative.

The CDR3 loop reads CASSQGVATSTDTQYF. The CDR3 coding sequence is TGCGCCAGCAGCCAAGGAGTAGCAACTAGCACAGATACGCAGTATTTT. The chain is built from TRBV4-3 and TRBJ2-3; D is uncertain. The CDR3 is made up of 16 amino acids. Trimming cost V 1 base and J 0 bases, with 11 bases left between them. In germline, CDR1 is LGHNA, CDR2 YSLEER.

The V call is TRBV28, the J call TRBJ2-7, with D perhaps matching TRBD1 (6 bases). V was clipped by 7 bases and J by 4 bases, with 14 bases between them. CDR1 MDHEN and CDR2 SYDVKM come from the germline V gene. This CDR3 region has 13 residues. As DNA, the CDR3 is TGTGCCAGCAACACAGGGAGAGGTTACGAGCAGTACTTC. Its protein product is CASNTGRGYEQYF.

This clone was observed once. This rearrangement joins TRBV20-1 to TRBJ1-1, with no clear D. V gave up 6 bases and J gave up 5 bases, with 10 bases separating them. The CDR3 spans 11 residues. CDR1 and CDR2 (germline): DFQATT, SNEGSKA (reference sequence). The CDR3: CSASKETEAFF. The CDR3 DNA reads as TGCAGTGCCTCAAAGGAGACTGAAGCTTTCTTT.

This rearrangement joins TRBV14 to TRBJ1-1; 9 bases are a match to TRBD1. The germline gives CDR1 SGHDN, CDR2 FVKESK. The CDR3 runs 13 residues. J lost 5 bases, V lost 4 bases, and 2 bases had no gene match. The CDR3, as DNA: TGTGCCAGCAGCCGCGACAGGGGGACTGAAGCTTTCTTT. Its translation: CASSRDRGTEAFF.

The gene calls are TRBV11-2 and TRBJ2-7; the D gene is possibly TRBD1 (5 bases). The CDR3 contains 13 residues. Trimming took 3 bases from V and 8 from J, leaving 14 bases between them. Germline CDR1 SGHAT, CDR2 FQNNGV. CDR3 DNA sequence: TGTGCCAGCAGCTTGGACATGGTAAAGAAGCAGTACTTC. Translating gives CASSLDMVKKQYF.